This TCR beta chain comes out of a study of cytomegalovirus exposure and HLA in healthy donors (dated by TCRdb to about 2017). In the study overall: According to a later analysis, one platform produced both the roughly 120 validation repertoires and the 550 to 800 repertoires of the first cohort. The study aimed to test whether signatures of past pathogen exposure could be identified by cataloging public T cell receptors. A separate validation cohort of over a hundred different subjects was used in addition to the 666-subject first cohort. To predict cytomegalovirus infection status, the study combined high-throughput TCR immunosequencing, statistical association of individual TCRs with disease status, and machine learning.

CDR3 length: 14 amino acids, cysteine to phenylalanine. Here the CDR3 DNA is all that survives: 42 bases in frame from base 1. Taken from the germline V gene, the CDR1 and CDR2 loops are SNHLY and FYNNEI. Trimming leaves V shorter by 7 bases and J shorter by 4 bases, with the junction holding 9 bases beyond the gene matches. Details on this clone: No antigen is known for it. No base qualities exist here, and no much larger clone lies one base off it.

The donors belonged to the validation cohort of about 120 subjects, which was separate from the 666-subject first cohort. The method was the immunoSEQ multiplex PCR assay. On the authors' methods: To diagnose cytomegalovirus status from the catalog of TCR beta chain sequences, a statistical classification framework was built. TCRdb retrieved this table from immuneACCESS and kept in-frame rearrangements only. Not all clones are present; in checked studies, unresolved V genes account for under half, and no reason is known for the remainder. That table supplies the V and J calls and clone size; D and trimming were determined from the DNA. The sample data list roughly 150,000 clones, and just under 90% of these were observed just once. Of the sample, 9% to 12% is held by the ten largest clones. On the study overall, not on this receptor specifically: According to the authors, the approach could potentially be generalized to other disease states and immunological phenotypes. Subsequent analysis determined that TCRs grouped into clusters in the first cohort also showed a tendency toward co-occurrence across the 130 or so validation repertoires, and roughly 94% of cluster scores exceeded 0. The study gave a list of some 150 TCR beta chains associated with cytomegalovirus. In vitro tests confirmed that a few of the cytomegalovirus-associated TCR beta chains recognize cytomegalovirus antigens. A later analysis had no HLA typing for the validation cohort, so co-occurrence there was scored across all 120 or so repertoires. Cytomegalovirus status was reported to be diagnosed by the classifier with high specificity and sensitivity in both the original and validation cohorts. Most TCR sequences were seen in very few donors, while some public TCRs were found in many individuals.

The chain is assembled from TRBV2 and TRBJ2-5; 7 middle bases align to TRBD2. What was sequenced was PBMCs. The sequence came from a young woman in good health and CMV-seropositive. Here is the DNA: TGTGCCAGCATGTATTCGATAGCGGGAGAGACCCAGTACTTC. It encodes CASMYSIAGETQYF.